Listed below are T cell receptor beta chains from one sample, sequenced in a study of post-analysis software for immune sequencing data. MiXCR, run by TCRdb on the PCR reads, gives a single entry per CDR3 protein. Here the sample spans 150,000 or so distinct CDR3 sequences, about 36% being singletons. Sequencing was performed on blood, taken after autologous hematopoietic stem cell transplantation. The receptor source for this set is a girl under 18 with multiple sclerosis. Both conserved end residues are part of each CDR3. D genes are given only for firm matches. Clone size is not always given. Where it is, it says once, few, many or a class for expanded clones.

D: TRBD2
size: .
V: TRBV20-1
J: TRBJ2-7
CDR3: CSASEREPYEQYF
DNA: TGCAGTGCTAGCGAGCGGGAGCCCTACGAGCAGTACTTC

D: TRBD2
size: many
V: TRBV4-3
J: TRBJ2-3
CDR3: CASSQEREASTDTQYF
DNA: TGCGCCAGCAGCCAAGAGCGGGAGGCTAGCACAGATACGCAGTATTTT

D: .
size: few
V: TRBV10-3
J: TRBJ1-5
CDR3: CAISDDGPWSNQPQHF
DNA: TGTGCCATCAGTGACGACGGACCTTGGAGCAATCAGCCCCAGCATTTT

D: TRBD2
size: .
V: TRBV4-1
J: TRBJ2-4
CDR3: CASSQDSAGEIYIQYF
DNA: TGCGCCAGCAGCCAAGATTCGGCGGGAGAGATATACATTCAGTACTTC

D: .
size: .
V: TRBV28
J: TRBJ1-4
CDR3: CATYAGALEKLFF
DNA: TGTGCCACCTATGCGGGGGCGTTGGAAAAACTGTTTTTT

D: .
size: .
V: TRBV5-5
J: TRBJ1-5
CDR3: CASSLGERGNQPQHF
DNA: TGTGCCAGCAGCTTGGGGGAAAGAGGCAATCAGCCCCAGCATTTT

D: .
size: many
V: TRBV4-1
J: TRBJ2-1
CDR3: CASSQDRGSYNEQFF
DNA: TGCGCCAGCAGCCAAGATAGGGGGAGCTACAATGAGCAGTTCTTC

D: TRBD2
size: many
V: TRBV7-7
J: TRBJ2-1
CDR3: CASSLISGRALYNEQFF
DNA: TGTGCTAGCAGCTTAATCAGCGGGAGGGCGCTTTACAATGAGCAGTTCTTC

D: .
size: .
V: TRBV6-5
J: TRBJ1-3
CDR3: CASSYGQTGEPGNTIYF
DNA: TGTGCCAGCAGTTATGGACAGACGGGCGAACCTGGAAACACCATATATTTT

D: TRBD2
size: .
V: TRBV5-1
J: TRBJ2-1
CDR3: CASSPLTGGSVNEQFF
DNA: TGCGCCAGCAGCCCCTTAACTGGCGGGAGTGTTAATGAGCAGTTCTTC

D: TRBD2
size: few
V: TRBV6-4
J: TRBJ2-3
CDR3: CASSSEGGDTQYF
DNA: TGTGCCAGCAGTTCGGAGGGAGGGGATACGCAGTATTTT

D: TRBD2
size: many
V: TRBV7-2
J: TRBJ2-3
CDR3: CASNRGRVTDTQYF
DNA: TGTGCCAGCAACAGAGGGAGGGTTACAGATACGCAGTATTTT

D: TRBD1
size: .
V: TRBV28
J: TRBJ2-5
CDR3: CASSFPGGAQEQYF
DNA: TGTGCCAGCAGTTTCCCAGGGGGCGCGCAGGAGCAGTACTTC

D: .
size: .
V: TRBV2
J: TRBJ1-1
CDR3: CASSEQAWTEAFF
DNA: TGTGCCAGCAGTGAACAGGCGTGGACTGAAGCTTTCTTT

D: .
size: many
V: TRBV7-2
J: TRBJ2-1
CDR3: CASTPGSSSYNEQFF
DNA: TGTGCCAGCACCCCAGGTTCGAGCTCCTACAATGAGCAGTTCTTC

D: TRBD1
size: .
V: TRBV15
J: TRBJ1-2
CDR3: CATSVGTASPGYTF
DNA: TGTGCCACCAGCGTCGGGACAGCGTCCCCGGGCTACACCTTC

D: .
size: .
V: TRBV5-1
J: TRBJ2-2
CDR3: CATAWGSGNTGELFF
DNA: TGCGCCACAGCTTGGGGATCCGGTAACACCGGGGAGCTGTTTTTT

D: .
size: .
V: TRBV7-9
J: TRBJ2-7
CDR3: CASSPYASGSSYEQYF
DNA: TGTGCCAGCAGCCCATACGCCTCGGGCAGCTCCTACGAGCAGTACTTC

D: .
size: once
V: TRBV5-1
J: TRBJ2-5
CDR3: CASSLSPRPGETQYF
DNA: TGCGCCAGCAGCCTTAGCCCCCGACCCGGCGAGACCCAGTACTTC

D: .
size: .
V: TRBV6-5
J: TRBJ2-3
CDR3: CASSYIRRAGPDTQYF
DNA: TGTGCCAGCAGTTACATTAGGAGGGCCGGGCCAGATACGCAGTATTTT

D: .
size: few
V: TRBV7-2
J: TRBJ2-7
CDR3: CASSLVELAHPYEQYF
DNA: TGTGCCAGCAGCTTAGTCGAACTAGCCCATCCTTACGAGCAGTACTTC

D: TRBD1
size: few
V: TRBV6-2/TRBV6-3
J: TRBJ1-1
CDR3: CATGEGYTEAFF
DNA: TGTGCGACAGGGGAGGGGTACACTGAAGCTTTCTTT

D: .
size: .
V: TRBV6-1
J: TRBJ2-1
CDR3: CASRPRDNEQFF
DNA: TGTGCCAGCAGGCCCAGAGACAATGAGCAGTTCTTC

D: .
size: .
V: TRBV29-1
J: TRBJ2-5
CDR3: CSVEDFTEEETQYF
DNA: TGCAGCGTTGAAGATTTCACGGAGGAAGAGACCCAGTACTTC

D: TRBD1
size: .
V: TRBV7-2
J: TRBJ1-2
CDR3: CASSTRQGHHGYTF
DNA: TGTGCCAGCAGCACTCGACAGGGTCACCATGGCTACACCTTC

D: .
size: many
V: TRBV15
J: TRBJ2-1
CDR3: CATSRDRSYNEQFF
DNA: TGTGCCACCAGCAGAGATCGTTCCTACAATGAGCAGTTCTTC

D: .
size: .
V: TRBV5-1
J: TRBJ1-2
CDR3: CASSSDTVRGYTF
DNA: TGCGCCAGCAGCTCCGACACCGTCAGGGGCTACACCTTC

D: TRBD1
size: .
V: TRBV6-2/TRBV6-3
J: TRBJ2-5
CDR3: CASSYSGQGDLYKQYF
DNA: TGTGCCAGCAGTTATTCCGGACAGGGGGATCTCTACAAGCAGTACTTC

D: TRBD2
size: few
V: TRBV12-3/TRBV12-4
J: TRBJ2-3
CDR3: CASSLVAGAGADTQYF
DNA: TGTGCCAGCAGTTTAGTTGCGGGAGCGGGGGCAGATACGCAGTATTTT

D: TRBD2
size: many
V: TRBV12-3/TRBV12-4
J: TRBJ2-1
CDR3: CASIRGGSEQFF
DNA: TGTGCCAGCATTCGGGGGGGCAGTGAGCAGTTCTTC

D: TRBD2
size: few
V: TRBV2
J: TRBJ2-7
CDR3: CASRGLAGLEQYF
DNA: TGTGCCAGCAGGGGACTAGCGGGACTCGAGCAGTACTTC

D: TRBD2
size: .
V: TRBV20-1
J: TRBJ2-5
CDR3: CSAAPLSGSGETQYF
DNA: TGCAGTGCCGCGCCCCTTAGCGGGAGTGGGGAGACCCAGTACTTC

D: TRBD1
size: .
V: TRBV6-5
J: TRBJ1-2
CDR3: CAGTRTGGDYGYTF
DNA: TGTGCCGGCACCAGGACAGGGGGCGACTATGGTTACACCTTC

D: .
size: few
V: TRBV7-3
J: TRBJ2-2
CDR3: CASSLMGPNTGELFF
DNA: TGTGCCAGCAGCTTAATGGGACCGAACACCGGGGAGCTGTTTTTT

D: TRBD1
size: .
V: TRBV7-9
J: TRBJ2-7
CDR3: CASSSTRQGKPYEQYF
DNA: TGTGCCAGCAGCTCGACTAGACAGGGGAAACCCTACGAGCAGTACTTC

D: TRBD2
size: few
V: TRBV7-9
J: TRBJ2-7
CDR3: CASSSGLAGVAEQYF
DNA: TGTGCCAGCAGCTCCGGACTAGCGGGAGTGGCGGAGCAGTACTTC

D: .
size: .
V: TRBV12-3/TRBV12-4
J: TRBJ2-1
CDR3: CASSPTSFTNEQFF
DNA: TGTGCCAGCAGCCCGACTAGTTTCACCAATGAGCAGTTCTTC

D: TRBD2
size: few
V: TRBV20-1
J: TRBJ2-7
CDR3: CSAIRLAGTYEQYF
DNA: TGCAGTGCTATAAGGCTAGCGGGAACCTACGAGCAGTACTTC

D: .
size: few
V: TRBV3-1
J: TRBJ1-2
CDR3: CASSQEGGLDYGYTF
DNA: TGTGCCAGCAGCCAAGAGGGGGGGCTGGACTATGGCTACACCTTC

D: .
size: .
V: TRBV9
J: TRBJ2-1
CDR3: CASSAHRVGYNEQFF
DNA: TGTGCCAGCAGCGCCCACAGGGTGGGGTACAATGAGCAGTTCTTC

D: .
size: .
V: TRBV3-1
J: TRBJ2-7
CDR3: CASSQGRVTYEQYF
DNA: TGTGCCAGCAGCCAAGGCAGGGTTACCTACGAGCAGTACTTC

D: TRBD2
size: .
V: TRBV29-1
J: TRBJ2-1
CDR3: CSVGEKAGDEQFF
DNA: TGCAGCGTTGGGGAGAAGGCGGGAGATGAGCAGTTCTTC

D: TRBD2
size: few
V: TRBV20-1
J: TRBJ2-1
CDR3: CSATRTSGFYNEQFF
DNA: TGCAGTGCTACGAGGACTAGCGGCTTCTACAATGAGCAGTTCTTC

D: TRBD2
size: few
V: TRBV4-2
J: TRBJ2-2
CDR3: CASSQPGLANTGELFF
DNA: TGTGCCAGCAGCCAGCCGGGACTAGCGAACACCGGGGAGCTGTTTTTT

D: TRBD1
size: many
V: TRBV7-2
J: TRBJ2-5
CDR3: CASSKNSGTGEETQYF
DNA: TGTGCCAGCAGCAAGAATTCCGGGACAGGGGAAGAGACCCAGTACTTC

D: .
size: few
V: TRBV24-1
J: TRBJ2-6
CDR3: CATSDSVGDGSGANVLTF
DNA: TGTGCCACCAGTGATTCTGTGGGAGACGGCTCTGGGGCCAACGTCCTGACTTTC